These 5 T cell receptor beta chains originate from one sample sequenced in a study of graft-versus-host responses after intestinal transplantation. Sequencing used immunoSEQ multiplex PCR; TCRdb keeps in-frame clones, though not all of them. This sample yields around 100,000 clones, of which just over 90% are seen a single time; about 0.25% belongs to the top ten. What these receptors recognize is not known. The starting material was unstimulated CD4+ T cells sorted from spleen or lymph node cells, obtained before transplant. Receptor source: a human donor who was the organ donor for an intestinal transplant.

The chain couples TRBV4-3 to TRBJ2-3; tentative D call: TRBD2 (5 bases). This CDR3 has 14 residues. Germline lookup yields CDR1 LGHNA and CDR2 YSLEER. V lost 3 bases to trimming and J lost 0 bases, with 7 bases between them. CDR3 amino acids: CASSQLASTDTQYF. The CDR3 nucleotides read TGCGCCAGCAGCCAGCTAGCCAGCACAGATACGCAGTATTTT.

The chain is built from TRBV5-1 and TRBJ1-2; perhaps TRBD1 as D (6 bases). The V gene's germline CDR1 is SGHRS and CDR2 YFSETQ. The CDR3 extends over 16 amino acids. Between the trimmed V and J ends, which lost 2 bases and 8 bases, there was a span of 22 bases. The CDR3 sequence is CASSFGTLAGSQGYTF. CDR3 nucleotides: TGCGCCAGCAGCTTCGGGACACTAGCTGGTAGCCAGGGCTACACCTTC.

The chain recombines TRBV5-4 with TRBJ1-2; D is possibly TRBD1 (6 bases). The V gene's germline CDR1 is SGHNT and CDR2 YYREEE (reference sequence). The CDR3 extends over 14 amino acids. The V and J ends lost 4 bases and 8 bases respectively, with 18 bases between them. The CDR3 sequence: CASSRLGQGKGYTF. CDR3 coding DNA: TGTGCCAGCAGCCGACTGGGGCAGGGGAAAGGCTACACCTTC.

The chain joins TRBV18 to TRBJ2-2, with 9 bases aligning to TRBD1. Germline CDR1 KGHSH, CDR2 LQKENI. This CDR3 region has 16 residues. V shed 3 bases, J shed 5 bases, and the junction held 7 bases outside the gene matches. Written as DNA, the CDR3 is TGTGCCAGCTCACCCTCGGGACAGGGTGAAACCGGGGAGCTGTTTTTT. Encoded protein: CASSPSGQGETGELFF.

The chain joins TRBV28 to TRBJ1-2, with 9 positions matching TRBD1. This CDR3 comprises 15 residues. Germline lookup yields CDR1 MDHEN and CDR2 SYDVKM. V was pared by 5 bases and J by 3 bases, with 7 bases of the junction left unmatched. CDR3 region: CASSLKGQGYYGYTF. In DNA, the CDR3 is TGTGCCAGCAGTCTTAAGGGACAGGGCTACTATGGCTACACCTTC.